Reported below is one T cell receptor beta chain. Its antigen remains unidentified. No cell sorting was done before RNA was extracted from the tissue. This specimen comes from a study of tumor and adjacent non-tumor tissue in lung cancer. Across the whole study: The cohort had 12 adenocarcinoma, a couple of squamous cell and 1 small cell patients. Aged about 30 to 85 years, patients included 10 men and several women with stage I to III disease. Some 4.2 million productive TCRbeta reads were obtained per sample on average.

TCRbeta libraries were built with three rounds of nested PCR, modified from ARM-PCR. MiXCR, run by TCRdb on the multiplex PCR reads, gives a single entry per CDR3 protein. The data hold 70,000 or so distinct CDR3 sequences, with 60% observed a single time. Regarding the study as a whole: Top 100 clones took a larger repertoire share in normal lung.

Germline CDR1 and CDR2: MNHNS and SASEGT. The CDR3 covers 12 residues. V shed 10 bases and J shed 7 bases, with 14 bases lying between them. The sequenced sample was lung tumor tissue. This clonotype originated in a man aged 45-60 years with non-small cell lung cancer. This chain uses TRBV6-1 with TRBJ2-1; the D is unclear. Here the CDR3 reads CAILLVGNEQFF. The DNA of the CDR3 is TGTGCCATCTTGCTAGTTGGGAATGAGCAGTTCTTC.